A selection of T cell receptor beta chains follows, all from one sample in a study of neurological immune-mediated disorders. TCRdb itself ran the 5' RACE reads through MiXCR, one entry per CDR3 protein. The data show under 40,000 distinct CDR3 sequences, under 4% seen once. The sample consisted of PBMCs. The source is a woman in her sixties with multiple sclerosis. Each CDR3 is given with its conserved first and last residue. The order of the fields is J gene, V gene, CDR3 protein.

>TRBJ1-1|TRBV6-4
CASSDSGREGTSDTEAFF
>TRBJ2-7|TRBV20-1
CSRLVAYEQYF
>TRBJ2-3|TRBV7-2
CASSPFILGTDTQYF
>TRBJ1-4|TRBV5-1
CASSPQGVTNEKLFF
>TRBJ2-5|TRBV20-1
CSASPPGGLAGGLETQYF
>TRBJ1-5|TRBV6-5
CATHRAGSFMAQHF
>TRBJ2-2|TRBV15
CATARDYTGELFF
>TRBJ2-7|TRBV5-1
CASKDNSPSYEQYF
>TRBJ1-6|TRBV5-1
CASSLRQDYNSPLHF
>TRBJ1-2|TRBV20-1
CSARSGVNYGYTF
>TRBJ2-1|TRBV12-3/TRBV12-4
CASLLGGGMALNEQFF
>TRBJ1-3|TRBV20-1
CSVTRPGNTIYF
>TRBJ2-3|TRBV20-1
CSAPRLAGDTDTQYF
>TRBJ2-7|TRBV5-1
CASSSGLAGGPLSYEQYF
>TRBJ2-2|TRBV7-8
CASSYTGSMSGELFF
>TRBJ1-6|TRBV5-1
CASSLDWGKLSPLHF
>TRBJ2-1|TRBV6-1
CASSEHGGKSSYNEQFF
>TRBJ2-5|TRBV5-1
CASSSGGTSGSETQYF
>TRBJ2-1|TRBV5-1
CASSLIGLVSSGGSRYGNEQFF
>TRBJ1-4|TRBV5-1
CASSPPGQSGEKLFF
>TRBJ1-2|TRBV27
CASSLRGLNGYTF
>TRBJ2-7|TRBV6-1
CASSQSGAEREQYF
>TRBJ1-6|TRBV10-3
CAISEQGGESPLHF
>TRBJ2-7|TRBV29-1
CSVGGTSYEQYF
>TRBJ1-5|TRBV20-1
CSASQPKRNTLDQPQHF
>TRBJ1-6|TRBV20-1
CSAPTGTDNSPLHF
>TRBJ2-5|TRBV5-1
CASRGPGLTAQETQYF
>TRBJ2-7|TRBV20-1
CSARAPGQGYEQYF
>TRBJ2-7|TRBV5-1
CASSTGREQYF
>TRBJ1-1|TRBV29-1
CSVDTPGDEAFF
>TRBJ1-1|TRBV6-5
CASSYSPGGGTEAFF
>TRBJ2-4|TRBV5-8
CASNRDTGNIQYF
>TRBJ1-1|TRBV10-3
CAISDPGTENTEAFF
>TRBJ2-7|TRBV18
CASSPATGLRNEQYF
>TRBJ2-5|TRBV15
CATSRDFPKGETQYF
>TRBJ2-7|TRBV12-3/TRBV12-4
CASSLVGDSSYEQYF
>TRBJ2-1|TRBV5-1
CASSFYHEQFF
>TRBJ1-1|TRBV7-9
CASSRDREIVRTEAFF
>TRBJ1-5|TRBV20-1
CSTQGAPNKTQNF
>TRBJ2-1|TRBV5-1
CASSPTTGTSGNEQFF
>TRBJ1-5|TRBV5-1
CASSRGQGGQPQHF
>TRBJ1-3|TRBV20-1
CSASTSSGKNIYF
>TRBJ1-5|TRBV28
CASTYGGVINSNQPQHF
>TRBJ2-7|TRBV2
CASSLSGGVTYEQYF
>TRBJ1-5|TRBV19
CASSIRGLGKTQNF
>TRBJ2-1|TRBV7-8
CASSLVGPNYNEQFF